Presented here are 23 T cell receptor beta chains from one specimen sequenced in a study of control samples from healthy donors and cancer patients. Sequencing was performed with immunoSEQ multiplex PCR; in TCRdb, only in-frame clones are kept and a portion is missing. The sample includes about 7,400 clones, 82% of them seen just once. The material sequenced was PBMCs. The receptors here all came from a man aged 70 or older with lung cancer.

The rearrangement joins TRBV18 to TRBJ1-2; 12 positions agree with TRBD1. The CDR3 is 13 residues long. V gave up 6 bases and J gave up 5 bases; unmatched junction bases: 1. Per germline, CDR1 KGHSH and CDR2 LQKENI. CDR3 nucleotide sequence: TGTGCCAGCTCGGGACAGGGGGCTTATGGCTACACCTTC. Translated, it gives CASSGQGAYGYTF.

This clone came up once. The chain joins TRBV10-3 to TRBJ1-4; no clear D gene. Germline CDR1 ENHRY, CDR2 SYGVKD. The V end was cut by 0 bases, the J end by 7 bases, with 3 bases between. The CDR3 is 12 amino acids. CDR3 DNA sequence: TGTGCCATCAGTGAGTCGGGTGAAAAACTGTTTTTT. Translated, it gives CAISESGEKLFF.

This clone was observed a few times. The J gene is TRBJ2-5, the V gene TRBV4-1; 7 nucleotides match TRBD1. Unmatched junction bases numbered 6, after V lost 1 base and J lost 4 bases. The germline CDR1 and CDR2 sequences are MGHRA and YSYEKL. The CDR3 has 15 residues. The CDR3 here is CASSQATGVRETQYF. The CDR3 nucleotides read TGCGCCAGCAGCCAAGCAACAGGGGTCCGAGAGACCCAGTACTTC.

This chain links TRBV3-1 (or the pseudogene TRBV3-2) with TRBJ2-5, with D perhaps matching TRBD2 (6 bases). The CDR3 has 14 amino acids. CDR1 and CDR2 (germline): LGHDT, YNNKEL (reference sequence). V was pared by 1 base and J by 5 bases, with 11 bases between. CDR3: CASSQATSYETQYF. CDR3 DNA sequence: TGTGCCAGCAGCCAAGCGACTAGTTACGAGACCCAGTACTTC.

The genes are TRBV4-3 and TRBJ1-4, with 8 bases aligning to TRBD1. The ends lost 0 bases at V and 3 bases at J; junction bases unmatched: 6. Per germline, CDR1 LGHNA and CDR2 YSLEER. The CDR3 has 17 amino acids. The CDR3 DNA follows: TGCGCCAGCAGCCAAGACGGCGGGACAGGAGCTAATGAAAAACTGTTTTTT. This encodes CASSQDGGTGANEKLFF.

This chain connects TRBV24-1 to TRBJ2-3, with D possibly being TRBD1 (6 bases). Trimming cost V 1 base and J 0 bases, with 7 bases left between them. This CDR3 is built from 15 residues. CDR1 is KGHDR and CDR2 is SFDVKD in the germline V gene. This CDR3 reads CATSDFDRSTDTQYF. CDR3 nucleotides: TGTGCCACCAGTGATTTCGACAGGAGCACAGATACGCAGTATTTT.

By share of the sample, this clone is large (0.1 to 1%). This chain connects TRBV7-9 to TRBJ2-7; D might be TRBD1 or TRBD2, each matching 5 bases. This CDR3 has 13 amino acids. V lost 4 bases and J 3 bases, leaving 10 bases between the germline ends. Germline V gene lookup returns CDR1 SEHNR and CDR2 FQNEAQ (reference sequence). The CDR3 DNA reads as TGTGCCAGCAGCTGGGGGACCAACTACGAGCAGTACTTC. Translated, it gives CASSWGTNYEQYF. Full variable domain (missing parts from reference TRBV7-9 and TRBJ2-7): DTGVSQNPRHKITKRGQNVTFRCDPISEHNRLYWYRQTLGQGPEFLTYFQNEAQLEKSRLLSDRFSAERPKGSFSTLEIQRTEQGDSAMYLCASSWGTNYEQYFGPGTRLTVT.

The chain employs TRBV27 and TRBJ2-1; 7 bases map to TRBD2. This CDR3 spans 18 amino acids. Trimming removed 4 bases from V and 2 bases from J; junction bases left unmatched: 14. Germline loops: CDR1 MNHEY, CDR2 SMNVEV (reference sequence). The CDR3 region has the DNA TGTGCCAGCAGTTGGGGAACGGCTAGCGGAAGGACCTACAATGAGCAGTTCTTC. Translated, it gives CASSWGTASGRTYNEQFF.

This clone is categorized as medium-sized. The V call is TRBV3-1 (or the pseudogene TRBV3-2), the J call TRBJ2-7; maybe TRBD1 (5 bases). CDR1 LGHDT and CDR2 YNNKEL come from the germline V gene (reference sequence). This CDR3 is 16 amino acids long. Trimming stripped 0 bases from V and 0 bases from J, with 12 bases between. As DNA, the CDR3 is TGTGCCAGCAGCCAAGAACAGGCGGACGGCTCCTACGAGCAGTACTTC. Its protein product is CASSQEQADGSYEQYF.

The V and J genes are TRBV19 and TRBJ1-2; 9 bases line up with TRBD1. Germline CDR1 is LNHDA and CDR2 is SQIVND (reference sequence). With 5 bases clipped from V and 7 bases from J, the junction kept 5 bases outside the gene matches. The CDR3 consists of 13 residues. CDR3 loop: CASSQQGAGGYTF. The CDR3 nucleotides are TGTGCCAGTAGTCAACAGGGGGCTGGTGGCTACACCTTC.

In its sample, this clone was seen once. CDR3 bases: TGTGCCAGCAGCTTGGAGGAGGTCGCAGGCCAGTACTTC. Protein: CASSLEEVAGQYF. V is TRBV5-8 and J is TRBJ2-4, with TRBD2 as a possible D gene (5 bases). Trimming took off 0 bases at V and 13 bases at J, with 14 bases between the two ends. The germline V gene encodes CDR1 SGHTS and CDR2 YDEGEE. This CDR3 spans 13 amino acids.

The sample holds a few counts of this clone. This chain links TRBV28 with TRBJ1-5; perhaps TRBD1 as D (5 bases). V was trimmed by 6 bases and J by 1 base, leaving 7 bases between them. Germline assignment: CDR1 MDHEN and CDR2 SYDVKM. This CDR3 spans 13 amino acids. CDR3 protein: CASRGTSNQPQHF. The CDR3 nucleotides are TGTGCCAGCAGGGGGACGAGCAATCAGCCCCAGCATTTT.

The CDR3 loop is CASRFNRVGNEQFF. As DNA, the CDR3 is TGTGCCAGCAGATTTAACAGGGTGGGCAATGAGCAGTTCTTC. The chain couples TRBV7-2 to TRBJ2-1; D may be TRBD1 (6 bases). CDR3 length: 14 amino acids. The ends were cut back, 6 bases at V and 6 bases at J, with 15 bases in the middle. The germline V gene encodes CDR1 SGHTA and CDR2 FQGNSA.

There are a few counts of this clone. The V gene is TRBV10-3, the J gene TRBJ2-4; D remains ambiguous. Trimming removed 2 bases from V and 0 bases from J, with 11 bases in between. The CDR3 spans 16 residues. In germline, CDR1 is ENHRY, CDR2 SYGVKD. The CDR3 loop reads CAISEGETLAKNIQYF. Here the CDR3 DNA reads TGTGCCATCAGTGAGGGCGAGACCCTAGCCAAAAACATTCAGTACTTC.

This clone was detected a few times. This chain links TRBV4-1 with TRBJ1-5; D is uncertain. Germline values: CDR1 MGHRA, CDR2 YSYEKL. Between the trimmed V and J ends, which lost 1 base and 5 bases, there was a span of 15 bases. The CDR3 totals 16 residues. The CDR3 DNA sequence: TGCGCCAGCAGCCAAGCCCCAAGCTTTGAGCATCAGCCCCAGCATTTT. It is translated as CASSQAPSFEHQPQHF.

The CDR3 loop reads CAISLRDRNGSEQYF. The DNA for the CDR3 is TGTGCCATCAGTCTCCGGGACAGGAACGGCAGCGAGCAGTACTTC. J is TRBJ2-7 and V is TRBV10-3, with 8 bases identical to TRBD1. This CDR3 comprises 15 residues. Germline V gene lookup returns CDR1 ENHRY and CDR2 SYGVKD. J lost 6 bases, V lost 5 bases, and 12 bases had no gene match.

The chain is built from TRBV7-2 and TRBJ2-7, with no clear D. The CDR3 loop spans 12 amino acids. With 8 bases removed from V and 3 bases from J, the gap between germline ends came to 11 bases. Looked up from germline, CDR1 is SGHTA and CDR2 is FQGNSA. The CDR3 loop is CASGRKVYEQYF. CDR3 nucleotide sequence: TGTGCCAGCGGGCGGAAGGTCTACGAGCAGTACTTC.

The chain uses TRBV10-3 and TRBJ2-7, with D tentatively TRBD2 (5 bases). The germline CDR1 and CDR2 sequences are ENHRY and SYGVKD. Trimming removed 7 bases at V and 3 bases at J, with 7 bases between. This CDR3 is 11 amino acids long. This CDR3 reads CAITAGYEQYF. The CDR3 coding sequence is TGTGCCATCACCGCGGGCTACGAGCAGTACTTC.

The chain has TRBV27 and TRBJ1-1; a possible D gene is TRBD1 (6 bases). The V gene lost 2 bases and the J gene lost 13 bases, with 14 bases spanning the gap. The CDR3 consists of 12 residues. Germline V lookup: CDR1 MNHEY, CDR2 SMNVEV (reference sequence). The chain's CDR3 is CASSLGGRTVFF. CDR3 DNA sequence: TGTGCCAGCAGTTTAGGGGGGCGCACGGTTTTCTTT.

J is TRBJ1-6 and V is TRBV19, with D perhaps TRBD1 (5 bases). This CDR3 region has 17 residues. Trimming took off 4 bases at V and 6 bases at J, with 19 bases between the two ends. Germline CDR1 LNHDA, CDR2 SQIVND (reference sequence). CDR3 loop: CASSKLGDVGVNSPLHF. In nucleotides, the CDR3 is TGTGCCAGTAGTAAGTTAGGGGACGTCGGTGTTAATTCACCCCTCCACTTT.

The V call is TRBV5-4, the J call TRBJ2-5, with 10 nucleotides matching TRBD2. Germline values: CDR1 SGHNT, CDR2 YYREEE (reference sequence). Trimming removed 2 bases from V and 5 bases from J; junction bases left unmatched: 3. CDR3 length: 14 residues. The CDR3 nucleotides read TGTGCCAGCAGCTTCGAGCGGGGGGGGGAGACCCAGTACTTC. It encodes CASSFERGGETQYF. The full variable domain, with the rest looked up from reference TRBV5-4 and TRBJ2-5, is ETGVTQSPTHLIKTRGQQVTLRCSSQSGHNTVSWYQQALGQGPQFIFQYYREEENGRGNFPPRFSGLQFPNYSSELNVNALELDDSALYLCASSFERGGETQYFGPGTRLLVL.

This chain uses TRBV7-9 with TRBJ2-1; the match to TRBD2 covers 9 bases. The junction had 15 bases not matched to a gene; V was cut back by 4 bases and J by 5 bases. The CDR3 covers 18 residues. Germline CDR1 SEHNR, CDR2 FQNEAQ (reference sequence). The CDR3 here is CASSSSGVAGLGNNEQFF. CDR3 nucleotides: TGTGCCAGCAGCTCTAGCGGGGTAGCGGGACTAGGAAACAATGAGCAGTTCTTC.

This chain links TRBV14 with TRBJ2-2, with unresolved D. There are 13 residues in the CDR3. Deletions cut 4 bases from V and 4 bases from J, with 7 bases between. Germline lookup yields CDR1 SGHDN and CDR2 FVKESK. The CDR3 spells CASSPITTGELFF. The CDR3 DNA reads TGTGCCAGCAGCCCGATTACCACCGGGGAGCTGTTTTTT. Together with reference TRBV14 and TRBJ2-2, the CDR3 gives the full variable domain: EAGVTQFPSHSVIEKGQTVTLRCDPISGHDNLYWYRRVMGKEIKFLLHFVKESKQDESGMPNNRFLAERTGGTYSTLKVQPAELEDSGVYFCASSPITTGELFFGEGSRLTVL.